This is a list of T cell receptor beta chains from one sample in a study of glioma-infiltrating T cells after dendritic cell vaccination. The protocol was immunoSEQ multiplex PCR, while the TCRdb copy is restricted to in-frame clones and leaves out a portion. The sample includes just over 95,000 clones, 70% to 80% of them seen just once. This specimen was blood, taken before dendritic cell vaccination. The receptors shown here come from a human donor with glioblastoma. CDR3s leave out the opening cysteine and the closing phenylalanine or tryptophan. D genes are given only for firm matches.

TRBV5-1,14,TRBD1,ASSLTGTGFEETQY
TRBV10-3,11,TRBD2,ATRAGGPPEQF
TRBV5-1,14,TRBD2,ASSLLPFSSGNEQF
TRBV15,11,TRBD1,ATNQQGDNEAF
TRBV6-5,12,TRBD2,ASSPGTRSYEQY
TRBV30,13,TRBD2,AWSLKRGGQDTQY
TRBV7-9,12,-,ASNPGVENTEAF
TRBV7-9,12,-,ASSPPSSYNEQF
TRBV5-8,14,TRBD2,ASSLASLSGGETQY
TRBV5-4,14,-,ASSSAGAPSTDTQY
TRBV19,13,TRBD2,ASSGYAGAYNEQF
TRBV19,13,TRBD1,ASMGQGHSNQPQH
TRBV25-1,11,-,ASSEQVDGTQY
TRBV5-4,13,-,ASSPTSFRTDTQY
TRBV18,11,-,ASSPDSQREQY
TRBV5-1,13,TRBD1,ASSLGSTGFGEQY
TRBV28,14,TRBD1,ASSIRTGTMRTEAF
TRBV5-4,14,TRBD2,ASSPRLAGGLNEQF
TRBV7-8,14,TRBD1,ASSTTPTGGLNTIY
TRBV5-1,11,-,ASSSQNTDTQY